This T cell receptor (beta chain) came from a study of persistence of HIV-infected CD4 T cells. Lysates of CMV-infected fibroblasts at about 10 ug/mL stimulated these cells. Memory cells lacking CD40L and CD69 with high CD45RO were sorted. Concerning this clone itself: The antigen is unknown.

This was the immunoSEQ version 4 assay in survey mode. Sequencing used immunoSEQ multiplex PCR; TCRdb keeps in-frame clones, though not all of them. The profile shows 50,000 or so clones, around 80% of them singletons. The sample consisted of CD4+ T cells sorted from PBMCs after approximately 20-hour stimulation, taken from a patient who received antiretroviral therapy. The TCR sequence derives from an adult man with HIV who was CMV-seropositive.

The CDR3 here is CASSYSKGSPDTQYF. The CDR3 region has the DNA TGTGCCAGCAGTTACTCGAAAGGCTCCCCAGATACGCAGTATTTT. This chain connects TRBV6-5 to TRBJ2-3; D remains ambiguous. V was pared by 0 bases and J by 4 bases, with 11 bases between. There are 15 residues in the CDR3. Germline lookup yields CDR1 MNHEY and CDR2 SVGAGI.